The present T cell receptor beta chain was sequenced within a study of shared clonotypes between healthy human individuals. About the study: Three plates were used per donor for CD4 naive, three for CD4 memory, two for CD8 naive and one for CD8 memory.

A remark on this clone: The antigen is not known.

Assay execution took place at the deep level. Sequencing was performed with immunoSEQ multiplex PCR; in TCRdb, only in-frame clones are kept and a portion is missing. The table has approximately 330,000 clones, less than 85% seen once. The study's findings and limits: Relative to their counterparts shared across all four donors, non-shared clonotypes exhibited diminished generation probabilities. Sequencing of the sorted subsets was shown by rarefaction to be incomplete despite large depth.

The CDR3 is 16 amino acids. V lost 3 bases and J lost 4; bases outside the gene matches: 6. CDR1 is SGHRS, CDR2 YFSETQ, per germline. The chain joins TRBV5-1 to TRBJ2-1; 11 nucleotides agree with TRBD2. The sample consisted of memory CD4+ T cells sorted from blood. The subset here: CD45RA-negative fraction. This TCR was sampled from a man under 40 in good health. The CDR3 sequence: CASSSLLAGAYNEQFF. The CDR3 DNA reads TGCGCCAGCAGCTCCCTACTAGCGGGAGCTTACAATGAGCAGTTCTTC.